The 8 T cell receptor beta chains in this list originate from one sample, sequenced in a study of control samples from healthy donors and cancer patients. The protocol was immunoSEQ multiplex PCR, while the TCRdb copy is restricted to in-frame clones and leaves out a portion. Of under 150,000 clones listed, around 87% were seen once; the top ten hold 2.9%. The sequencing sample was made of blood. These receptors were taken from a man aged 60 to 75 in good health.

The chain joins TRBV7-3 to TRBJ1-1, with D perhaps matching TRBD1 (5 bases). Germline CDR1 SGHTA, CDR2 FQGTGA. Trimming removed 0 bases at V and 4 bases at J, with 9 bases between. The CDR3 runs 14 residues. CDR3 DNA sequence: TGTGCCAGCAGCTTAACGTACCAGGGCACTGAAGCTTTCTTT. It translates to CASSLTYQGTEAFF.

The V and J genes are TRBV3-1 (or the pseudogene TRBV3-2) and TRBJ1-6, with D unresolved. Germline CDR1 is LGHDT and CDR2 is YNNKEL (reference sequence). Trimming removed 0 bases from V and 10 bases from J, with 13 bases in between. The CDR3 extends over 15 amino acids. The CDR3 region has the DNA TGTGCCAGCAGCCAAGAGCGGACCGGAGTATCACCCCTCCACTTT. Translated: CASSQERTGVSPLHF.

The V and J genes are TRBV20-1 and TRBJ2-1; D call uncertain. The CDR3 extends over 13 amino acids. Trimming stripped 3 bases from V and 5 bases from J, with 11 bases between. Germline CDR1 DFQATT, CDR2 SNEGSKA (reference sequence). The CDR3 sequence: CSASLDFNNEQFF. The CDR3 coding sequence is TGCAGTGCTAGTCTCGACTTTAACAATGAGCAGTTCTTC.

The genes are TRBV27 and TRBJ1-6, with D uncertain. Between the trimmed V and J ends, which lost 6 bases and 7 bases, there was a span of 16 bases. Germline CDR1 is MNHEY and CDR2 is SMNVEV (reference sequence). This CDR3 is 15 amino acids long. CDR3 sequence reads: CASSPHAAMNSPLHF. CDR3 coding DNA: TGTGCCAGCAGCCCACATGCAGCTATGAATTCACCCCTCCACTTT.

This chain joins TRBV5-1 and TRBJ1-3, with TRBD1 as a possible D gene (5 bases). Trimming stripped 4 bases from V and 0 bases from J, with 8 bases between. Germline V gives CDR1 SGHRS, CDR2 YFSETQ. The CDR3 loop spans 14 amino acids. The CDR3 bases are TGCGCCAGCAGCCCACAGGACTCTGGAAACACCATATATTTT. This gives the protein CASSPQDSGNTIYF.

This sequence joins TRBV7-9 and TRBJ2-7; no clear D gene. CDR1 is SEHNR, CDR2 FQNEAQ, per germline (reference sequence). V dropped 1 base and J dropped 1 base, with 20 bases sitting between them. The CDR3 totals 18 residues. CDR3 sequence reads: CASSLVVLGQKGSYEQYF. CDR3 DNA sequence: TGTGCCAGCAGCTTAGTAGTGTTAGGGCAGAAGGGATCCTACGAGCAGTACTTC.

The V and J genes are TRBV9 and TRBJ1-6, with a tentative D call TRBD1 (5 bases). V was clipped by 0 bases and J by 9 bases, with 19 bases between them. The germline V gene has CDR1 SGDLS and CDR2 YYNGEE. This CDR3 spans 17 amino acids. CDR3 coding DNA: TGTGCCAGCAGCGTAGCCTCTAGCCCTCCAGGGCGTTCACCCCTCCACTTT. Amino acids: CASSVASSPPGRSPLHF. The variable domain in full, with the rest retrieved from reference TRBV9 and TRBJ1-6, is DSGVTQTPKHLITATGQRVTLRCSPRSGDLSVYWYQQSLDQGLQFLIQYYNGEERAKGNILERFSAQQFPDLHSELNLSSLELGDSALYFCASSVASSPPGRSPLHFGNGTRLTVT.

A single count supports this clone. The V gene is TRBV29-1, the J gene TRBJ2-7; D call uncertain. V shed 6 bases and J shed 1 base, with 13 bases lying between them. The length of the CDR3 is 13 residues. The V gene's germline CDR1 is SQVTM and CDR2 ANQGSEA. The CDR3 coding sequence is TGCAGCGTAACCATCAGGTCATCCTACGAGCAGTACTTC. The encoded protein is CSVTIRSSYEQYF.